This TCR beta chain is from a study of T cells in Graves' hyperthyroidism and ophthalmopathy. Amplification yielded TCR beta CDR3 regions, with RNA transcripts as the source. With the HTBI primer set, the TCR CDR3 went through a first round of RT-PCR. TCRdb ran MiXCR on the multiplex PCR reads and lists one entry per CDR3 protein. In the table there are a few hundred thousand distinct CDR3 sequences, about 20% of which are singletons. Of note for this clonotype: Its antigen remains unidentified.

J lost 1 base, V lost 3 bases, and 4 bases had no gene match. Looked up from germline, CDR1 is GTSNPN and CDR2 is SVGIG (reference sequence). CDR3 size: 14 residues. General study findings and limits: Blood held most thyroid clonotypes expanded above 0.001 frequency.

V gene TRBV30 combines with J gene TRBJ2-3; the match to TRBD1 covers 7 bases. The receptor's source is a woman in her forties or fifties with Graves' hyperthyroidism. The source material was blood. CDR3 coding DNA: TGTGCCTGGAGAAGAACAGGGGGCACAGATACGCAGTATTTT. It is translated as CAWRRTGGTDTQYF.